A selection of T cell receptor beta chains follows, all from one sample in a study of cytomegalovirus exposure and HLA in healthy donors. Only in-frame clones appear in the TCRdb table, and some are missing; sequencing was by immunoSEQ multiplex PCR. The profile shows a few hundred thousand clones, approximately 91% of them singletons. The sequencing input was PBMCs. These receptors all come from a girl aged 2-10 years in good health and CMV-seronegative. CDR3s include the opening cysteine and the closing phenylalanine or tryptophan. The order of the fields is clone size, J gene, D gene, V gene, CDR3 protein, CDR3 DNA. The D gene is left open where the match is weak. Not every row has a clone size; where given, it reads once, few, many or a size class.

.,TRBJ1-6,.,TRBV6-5,CASSYQGQPLHF,TGTGCCAGCAGTTATCAGGGGCAACCCCTCCACTTT
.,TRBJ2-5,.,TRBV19,CASSIGELETQYF,TGTGCCAGTAGTATAGGAGAACTGGAGACCCAGTACTTC
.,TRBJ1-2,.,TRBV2,CASSTGPNGYTF,TGTGCCAGCTCGACAGGACCCAATGGCTACACCTTC
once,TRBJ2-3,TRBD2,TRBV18,CASSPLAGGPTDTQYF,TGTGCCAGCTCACCACTAGCGGGGGGACCCACAGATACGCAGTATTTT
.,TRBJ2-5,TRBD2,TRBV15,CATSWEGTSGRIRQETQYF,TGTGCCACCAGCTGGGAGGGGACTAGCGGGAGGATACGCCAAGAGACCCAGTACTTC
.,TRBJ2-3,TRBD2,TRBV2,CASSWDVAGGPLDTQYF,TGTGCCAGCAGTTGGGACGTAGCGGGAGGGCCTTTAGATACGCAGTATTTT
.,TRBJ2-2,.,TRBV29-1,CSVVATGELFF,TGCAGCGTTGTAGCTACCGGGGAGCTGTTTTTT
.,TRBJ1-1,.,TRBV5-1,CASSLALQGSYTEAFF,TGCGCCAGCAGCTTGGCCTTACAGGGTTCCTACACTGAAGCTTTCTTT
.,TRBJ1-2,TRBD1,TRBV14,CASSQTNRGISYGYTF,TGTGCCAGCAGCCAAACAAACAGGGGAATAAGTTATGGCTACACCTTC
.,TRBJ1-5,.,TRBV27,CASSSLSFNQPQHF,TGTGCCAGCAGTTCCCTCTCCTTTAATCAGCCCCAGCATTTT
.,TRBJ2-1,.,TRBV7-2,CASSPSASSYNEQFF,TGTGCCAGCAGCCCTAGCGCCAGCTCCTACAATGAGCAGTTCTTC
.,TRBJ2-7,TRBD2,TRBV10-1,CASSGGGTSGRTEQYF,TGCGCCAGCAGTGGCGGAGGGACTAGCGGGAGGACCGAGCAGTACTTC
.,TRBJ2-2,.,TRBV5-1,CASSLREPWSGELFF,TGCGCCAGCAGCTTGCGGGAGCCGTGGTCCGGGGAGCTGTTTTTT
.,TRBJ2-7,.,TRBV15,CATSRDRGEQYF,TGTGCCACCAGCAGAGATCGAGGCGAGCAGTACTTC
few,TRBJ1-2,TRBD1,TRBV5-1,CASSLGQGPNYGYTF,TGCGCCAGCAGCTTGGGACAGGGGCCTAACTATGGCTACACCTTC
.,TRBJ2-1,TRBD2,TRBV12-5,CASGLVPGLANYNEQFF,TGTGCTAGTGGTTTGGTCCCCGGACTAGCGAACTACAATGAGCAGTTCTTC
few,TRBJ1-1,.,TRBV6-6,CASSLGDTEAFF,TGTGCCAGCAGCCTAGGTGACACTGAAGCTTTCTTT
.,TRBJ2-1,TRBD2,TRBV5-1,CASSSLLRSGNEQFF,TGCGCCAGCAGCTCTTTACTCCGTAGCGGGAATGAGCAGTTCTTC
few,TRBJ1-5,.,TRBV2,CASSEFWASSSNQPQHF,TGTGCCAGCAGTGAATTTTGGGCCAGTTCTAGCAATCAGCCCCAGCATTTT
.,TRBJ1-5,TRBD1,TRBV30,CAWSVQRTGVRGNQPQHF,TGTGCCTGGAGTGTACAAAGGACAGGGGTTCGAGGCAATCAGCCCCAGCATTTT
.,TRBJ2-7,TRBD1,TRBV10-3,CAISIDRVDEQYF,TGTGCCATCAGTATAGACAGGGTCGACGAGCAGTACTTC
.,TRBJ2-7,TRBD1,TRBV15,CATSRGTGWDSTYEQYF,TGTGCCACCAGCAGAGGTACTGGTTGGGACAGTACCTACGAGCAGTACTTC
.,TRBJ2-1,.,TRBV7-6,CASSLASGDYNEQFF,TGTGCCAGCAGCTTAGCCAGCGGAGACTACAATGAGCAGTTCTTC
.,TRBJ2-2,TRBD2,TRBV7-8,CASSGRLALPQIEPGELFF,TGTGCCAGCAGCGGACGACTAGCATTGCCACAGATCGAACCCGGGGAGCTGTTTTTT
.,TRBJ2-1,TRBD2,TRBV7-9,CASRPGLPNNEQFF,TGTGCCAGCAGACCGGGACTACCAAACAATGAGCAGTTCTTC
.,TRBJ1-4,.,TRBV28,CASSPTAGGPGDEKLFF,TGTGCCAGCAGTCCAACGGCGGGGGGCCCGGGGGATGAAAAACTGTTTTTT
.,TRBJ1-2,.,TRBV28,CASNPAPGGSVGYTF,TGTGCCAGCAACCCGGCCCCGGGGGGCTCGGTTGGCTACACCTTC
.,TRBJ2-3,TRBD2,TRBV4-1,CASSHTPTRAGGSTDTQYF,TGCGCCAGCAGCCACACCCCGACGAGAGCGGGAGGGAGCACAGATACGCAGTATTTT
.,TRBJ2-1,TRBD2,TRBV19,CASSLTSGDYNEQFF,TGTGCCAGTAGCCTCACTAGCGGAGATTACAATGAGCAGTTCTTC
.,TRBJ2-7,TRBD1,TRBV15,CATSRDDREAYEQYF,TGTGCCACCAGCAGAGATGACAGGGAAGCCTACGAGCAGTACTTC
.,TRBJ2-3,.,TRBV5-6,CASSLGLGGTDTQYF,TGTGCCAGCAGCTTGGGACTAGGTGGGACAGATACGCAGTATTTT
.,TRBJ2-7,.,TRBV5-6,CASSLGGSGEQYF,TGTGCCAGCAGCTTGGGTGGTAGCGGCGAGCAGTACTTC
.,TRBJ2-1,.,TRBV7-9,CASSLSRGYNEQFF,TGTGCCAGCAGCTTAAGCAGGGGATACAATGAGCAGTTCTTC
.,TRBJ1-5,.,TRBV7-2,CASSLVAGDGQPQHF,TGTGCCAGCAGCTTAGTCGCAGGGGACGGTCAGCCCCAGCATTTT
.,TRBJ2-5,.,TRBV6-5,CASSSQPPGALRTQYF,TGTGCCAGCAGTTCCCAACCCCCAGGGGCCCTCAGGACCCAGTACTTC
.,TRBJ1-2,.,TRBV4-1,CASSQGGPRYGYTF,TGCGCCAGCAGCCAGGGGGGACCGCGCTATGGCTACACCTTC
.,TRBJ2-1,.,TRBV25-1,CASSESGLPFF,TGTGCCAGCAGTGAATCGGGACTCCCCTTCTTC
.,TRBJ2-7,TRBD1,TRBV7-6,CASSSGQGVAYEQYF,TGTGCCAGCAGCTCAGGACAGGGAGTCGCCTACGAGCAGTACTTC
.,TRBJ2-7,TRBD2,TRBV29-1,CSVEDRERGRSSYEQYF,TGCAGCGTTGAAGATCGGGAGCGGGGCCGCTCCTCCTACGAGCAGTACTTC
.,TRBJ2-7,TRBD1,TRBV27,CASSVGQGLYEQYF,TGTGCCAGCAGTGTGGGACAGGGCCTCTACGAGCAGTACTTC
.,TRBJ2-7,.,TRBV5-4,CASSSDMAQILYEQYF,TGTGCCAGCAGTTCTGACATGGCGCAGATCCTCTACGAGCAGTACTTC
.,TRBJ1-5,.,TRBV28,CASSSPQHF,TGTGCCAGCAGCTCGCCCCAGCATTTT
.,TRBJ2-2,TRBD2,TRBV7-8,CASSTSGANTGELFF,TGTGCCAGCAGCACAAGCGGGGCAAACACCGGGGAGCTGTTTTTT
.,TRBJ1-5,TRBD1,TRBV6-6,CASSYGGTGENQPQHF,TGTGCCAGCAGTTATGGGGGGACAGGGGAGAATCAGCCCCAGCATTTT
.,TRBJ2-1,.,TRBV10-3,CAISNGVGSYNEQFF,TGTGCCATCAGCAACGGGGTCGGCTCCTACAATGAGCAGTTCTTC
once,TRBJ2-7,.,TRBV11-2,CASSPLNGLHSYEQYF,TGTGCCAGCAGCCCTCTGAATGGACTACACTCCTACGAGCAGTACTTC
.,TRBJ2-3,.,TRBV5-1,CASSLASSGTDTQYF,TGCGCCAGCAGCTTGGCTTCTAGCGGCACAGATACGCAGTATTTT
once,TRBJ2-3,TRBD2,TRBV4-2,CASSLTSGGTDTQYF,TGTGCCAGCAGCCTGACTAGCGGGGGCACAGATACGCAGTATTTT